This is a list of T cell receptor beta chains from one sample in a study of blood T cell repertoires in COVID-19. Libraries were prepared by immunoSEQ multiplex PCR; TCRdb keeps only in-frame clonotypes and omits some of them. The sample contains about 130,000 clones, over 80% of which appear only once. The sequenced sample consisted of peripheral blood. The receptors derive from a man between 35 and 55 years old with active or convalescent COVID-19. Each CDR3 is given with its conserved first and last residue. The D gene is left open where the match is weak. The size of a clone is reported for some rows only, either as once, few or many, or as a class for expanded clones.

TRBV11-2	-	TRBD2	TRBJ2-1	TGTGCCAGCAGCTTAGGGTTCGGGAGCGGGGGGGATAATGAGCAGTTCTTC	CASSLGFGSGGDNEQFF
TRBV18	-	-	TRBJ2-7	TGTGCCAGCTCACCACCCAACAGCCTGAGCTCCTACGAGCAGTACTTC	CASSPPNSLSSYEQYF
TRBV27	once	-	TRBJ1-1	TGTGCCAGCAGTTTCCAGGGGCTGAACACTGAAGCTTTCTTT	CASSFQGLNTEAFF
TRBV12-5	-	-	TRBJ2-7	TGTGCTAGTGGTTTGGATCAGACTTCCTCCTACGAGCAGTACTTC	CASGLDQTSSYEQYF
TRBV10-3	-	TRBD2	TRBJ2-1	TGTGCCATCAGTCTGCTAGCGGGGAGGGACAATGAGCAGTTCTTC	CAISLLAGRDNEQFF
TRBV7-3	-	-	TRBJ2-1	TGTGCCAGCAGCCGTCCGGGACAAGCCTACAATGAGCAGTTCTTC	CASSRPGQAYNEQFF
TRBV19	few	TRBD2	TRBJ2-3	TGTGCCAGTAAACCCCGGACTAGCGGGACCACAGATACGCAGTATTTT	CASKPRTSGTTDTQYF
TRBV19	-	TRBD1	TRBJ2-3	TGTGCCAGTAGTACAGTGACAGGGGGCACAGATACGCAGTATTTT	CASSTVTGGTDTQYF
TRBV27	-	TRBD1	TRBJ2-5	TGTGCCAGCAGTCCACAGGGGCCCCTAGAGACCCAGTACTTC	CASSPQGPLETQYF
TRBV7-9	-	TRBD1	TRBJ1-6	TGTGCCAGCACCCTTGGACAGGGGAATTTTGAGCCCCTCCACTTT	CASTLGQGNFEPLHF
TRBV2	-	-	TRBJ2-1	TGTGCCAGCAGTGAATTGCAGGATAATGAGCAGTTCTTC	CASSELQDNEQFF
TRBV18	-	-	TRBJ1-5	TGTGCCAGCTCACCAGGGCGCAATCAGCCCCAGCATTTT	CASSPGRNQPQHF
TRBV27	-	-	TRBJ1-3	TGTGCCAGCAGTAGCCACGGGGCTGGAAACACCATATATTTT	CASSSHGAGNTIYF
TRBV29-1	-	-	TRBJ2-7	TGCAGCGTTGAAGTCAGGGGCGAGCAGTACTTC	CSVEVRGEQYF
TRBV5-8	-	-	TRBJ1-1	TGTGCCAGCAGCTTGTTCGCCAGGGAAGCTTTCTTT	CASSLFAREAFF
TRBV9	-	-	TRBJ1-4	TGTGCCAGCAGCGTGGGAGGGCCTAATGAAAAACTGTTTTTT	CASSVGGPNEKLFF
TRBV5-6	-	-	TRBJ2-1	TGTGCCAGCAGCTCGTACAATGAGCAGTTCTTC	CASSSYNEQFF
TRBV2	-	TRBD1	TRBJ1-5	TGTGCCAGCAGTTGGGACAGTAATCAGCCCCAGCATTTT	CASSWDSNQPQHF
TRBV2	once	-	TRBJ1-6	TGTGCCAGCAGTGAAATTGAGGATTCACCCCTCCACTTT	CASSEIEDSPLHF
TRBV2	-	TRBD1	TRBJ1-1	TGTGCCAGCAGGGGACAGTGGGGGGACACTGAAGCTTTCTTT	CASRGQWGDTEAFF
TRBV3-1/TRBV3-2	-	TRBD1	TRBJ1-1	TGTGCCAGCCGCCCCCGGGACAGGGGCATGAACACTGAAGCTTTCTTT	CASRPRDRGMNTEAFF
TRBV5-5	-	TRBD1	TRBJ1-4	TGTGCCAGCAGCTTGGGGGCGGGACAGGGAAATGAAAAACTGTTTTTT	CASSLGAGQGNEKLFF